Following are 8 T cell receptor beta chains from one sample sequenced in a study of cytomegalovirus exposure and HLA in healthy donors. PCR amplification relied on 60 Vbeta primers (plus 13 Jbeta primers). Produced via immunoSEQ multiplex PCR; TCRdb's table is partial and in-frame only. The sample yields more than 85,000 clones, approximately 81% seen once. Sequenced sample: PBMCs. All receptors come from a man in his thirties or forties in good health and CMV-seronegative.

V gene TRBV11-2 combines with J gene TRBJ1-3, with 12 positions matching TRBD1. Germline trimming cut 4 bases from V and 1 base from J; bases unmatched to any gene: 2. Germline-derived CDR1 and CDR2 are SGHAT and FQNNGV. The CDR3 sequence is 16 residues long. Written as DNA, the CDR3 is TGTGCCAGCAGCTCGGGACAGGGGGCTTCTGGAAACACCATATATTTT. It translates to CASSSGQGASGNTIYF.

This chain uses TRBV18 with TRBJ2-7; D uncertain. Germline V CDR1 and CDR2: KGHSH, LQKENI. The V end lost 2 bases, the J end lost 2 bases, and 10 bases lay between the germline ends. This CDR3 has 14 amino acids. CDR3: CASSPNSAPYEQYF. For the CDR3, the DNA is TGTGCCAGCTCACCAAACAGTGCCCCCTACGAGCAGTACTTC.

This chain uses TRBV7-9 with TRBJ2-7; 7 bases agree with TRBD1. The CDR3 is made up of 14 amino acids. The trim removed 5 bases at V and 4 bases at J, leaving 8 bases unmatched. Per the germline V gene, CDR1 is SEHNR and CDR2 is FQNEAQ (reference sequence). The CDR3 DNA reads TGTGCCAGCAGCAAACCGGGACAGCATTACGAGCAGTACTTC. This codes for CASSKPGQHYEQYF.

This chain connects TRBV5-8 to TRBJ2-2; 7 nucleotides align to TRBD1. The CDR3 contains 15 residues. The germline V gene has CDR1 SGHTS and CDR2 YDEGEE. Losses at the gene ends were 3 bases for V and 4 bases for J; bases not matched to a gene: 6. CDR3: CASSSRDRLTGELFF. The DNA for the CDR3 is TGTGCCAGCAGCTCCCGGGACAGACTCACCGGGGAGCTGTTTTTT.

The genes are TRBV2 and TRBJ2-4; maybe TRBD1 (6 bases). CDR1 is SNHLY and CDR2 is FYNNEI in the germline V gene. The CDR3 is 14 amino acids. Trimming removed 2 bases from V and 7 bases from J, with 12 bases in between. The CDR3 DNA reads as TGTGCCAGCAGTGAATATGGGGGCAGGAACATTCAGTACTTC. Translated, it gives CASSEYGGRNIQYF. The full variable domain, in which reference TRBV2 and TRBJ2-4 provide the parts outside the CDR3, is EPEVTQTPSHQVTQMGQEVILRCVPISNHLYFYWYRQILGQKVEFLVSFYNNEISEKSEIFDDQFSVERPDGSNFTLKIRSTKLEDSAMYFCASSEYGGRNIQYFGAGTRLSVL.

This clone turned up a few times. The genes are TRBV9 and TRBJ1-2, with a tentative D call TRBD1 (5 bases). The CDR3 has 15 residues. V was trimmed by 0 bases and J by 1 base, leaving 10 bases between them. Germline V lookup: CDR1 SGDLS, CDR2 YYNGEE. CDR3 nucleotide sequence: TGTGCCAGCAGCGTAGCCTCGACAGTTAACTATGGCTACACCTTC. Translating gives CASSVASTVNYGYTF.

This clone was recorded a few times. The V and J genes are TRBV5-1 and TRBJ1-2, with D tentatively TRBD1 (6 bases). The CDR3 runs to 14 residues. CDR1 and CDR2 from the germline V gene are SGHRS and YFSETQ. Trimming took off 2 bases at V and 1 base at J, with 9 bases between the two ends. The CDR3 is CASSLGGYNYGYTF. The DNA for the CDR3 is TGCGCCAGCAGCTTAGGGGGTTATAACTATGGCTACACCTTC.

CDR3: CASSSGGYYGYTF. The CDR3 region has the DNA TGTGCCAGCAGTAGTGGGGGCTACTATGGCTACACCTTC. V gene TRBV27 combines with J gene TRBJ1-2; D possibly corresponds to TRBD1 (6 bases). Germline CDR1 MNHEY, CDR2 SMNVEV (reference sequence). This CDR3 comprises 13 residues. V lost 5 bases and J 3 bases, leaving 10 bases between the germline ends.